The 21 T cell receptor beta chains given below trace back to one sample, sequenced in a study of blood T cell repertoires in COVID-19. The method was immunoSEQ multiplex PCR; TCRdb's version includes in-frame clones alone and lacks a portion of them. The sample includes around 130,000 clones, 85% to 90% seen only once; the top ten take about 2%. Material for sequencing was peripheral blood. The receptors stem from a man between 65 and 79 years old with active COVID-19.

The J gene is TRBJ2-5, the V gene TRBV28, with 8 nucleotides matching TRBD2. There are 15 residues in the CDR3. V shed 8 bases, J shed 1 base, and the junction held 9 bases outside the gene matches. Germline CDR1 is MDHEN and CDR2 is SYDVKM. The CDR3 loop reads CASASAGGTQETQYF. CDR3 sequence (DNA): TGTGCCAGCGCATCGGCGGGAGGCACCCAAGAGACCCAGTACTTC.

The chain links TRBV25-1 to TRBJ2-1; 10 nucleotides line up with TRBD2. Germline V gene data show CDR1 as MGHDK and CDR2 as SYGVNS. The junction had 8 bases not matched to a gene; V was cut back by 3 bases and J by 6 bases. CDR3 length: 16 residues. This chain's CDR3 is CASSDQSGLATNEQFF. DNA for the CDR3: TGTGCCAGCAGTGATCAATCGGGACTAGCGACCAATGAGCAGTTCTTC. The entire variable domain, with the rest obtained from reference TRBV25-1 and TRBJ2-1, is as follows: EADIYQTPRYLVIGTGKKITLECSQTMGHDKMYWYQQDPGMELHLIHYSYGVNSTEKGDLSSESTVSRIRTEHFPLTLESARPSHTSQYLCASSDQSGLATNEQFFGPGTRLTVL.

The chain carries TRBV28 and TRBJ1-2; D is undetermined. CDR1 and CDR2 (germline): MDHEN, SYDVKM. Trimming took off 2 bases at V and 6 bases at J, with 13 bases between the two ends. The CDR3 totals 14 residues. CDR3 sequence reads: CASSLHKHEDGYTF. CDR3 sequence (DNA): TGTGCCAGCAGTTTACACAAGCACGAGGATGGCTACACCTTC.

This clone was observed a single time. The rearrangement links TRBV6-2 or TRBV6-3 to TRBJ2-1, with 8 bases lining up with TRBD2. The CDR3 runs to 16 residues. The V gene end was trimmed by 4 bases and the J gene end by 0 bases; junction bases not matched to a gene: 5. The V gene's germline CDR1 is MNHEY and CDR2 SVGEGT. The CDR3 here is CASSSKAGVSYNEQFF. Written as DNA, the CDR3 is TGTGCCAGCAGTTCTAAAGCGGGAGTCTCCTACAATGAGCAGTTCTTC.

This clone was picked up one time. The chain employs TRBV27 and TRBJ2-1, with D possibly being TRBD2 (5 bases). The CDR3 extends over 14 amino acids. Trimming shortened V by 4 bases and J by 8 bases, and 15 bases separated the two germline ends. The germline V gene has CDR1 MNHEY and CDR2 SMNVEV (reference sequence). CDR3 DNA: TGTGCCAGCAGTTCCCGCACATTAGCGCATGAGCAGTTCTTC. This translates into CASSSRTLAHEQFF.

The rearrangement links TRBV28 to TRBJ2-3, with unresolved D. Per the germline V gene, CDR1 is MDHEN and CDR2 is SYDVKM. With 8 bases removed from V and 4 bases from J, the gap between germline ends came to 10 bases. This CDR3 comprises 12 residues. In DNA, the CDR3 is TGTGCCAGCTCCAAATCCCCAGATACGCAGTATTTT. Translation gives CASSKSPDTQYF. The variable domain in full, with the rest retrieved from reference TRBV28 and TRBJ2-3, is DVKVTQSSRYLVKRTGEKVFLECVQDMDHENMFWYRQDPGLGLRLIYFSYDVKMKEKGDIPEGYSVSREKKERFSLILESASTNQTSMYLCASSKSPDTQYFGPGTRLTVL.

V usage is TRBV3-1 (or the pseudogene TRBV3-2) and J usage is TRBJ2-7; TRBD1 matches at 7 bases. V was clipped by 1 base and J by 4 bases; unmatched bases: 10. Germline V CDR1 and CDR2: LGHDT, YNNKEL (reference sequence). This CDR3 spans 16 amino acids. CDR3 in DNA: TGTGCCAGCAGCCAAGGAGGGGGCGACAAGAGGTACGAGCAGTACTTC. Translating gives CASSQGGGDKRYEQYF.

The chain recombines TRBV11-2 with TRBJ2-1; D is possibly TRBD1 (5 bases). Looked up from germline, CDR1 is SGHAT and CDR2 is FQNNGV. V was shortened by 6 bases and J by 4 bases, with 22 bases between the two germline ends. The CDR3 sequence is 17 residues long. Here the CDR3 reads CASRGPASLPPYNEQFF. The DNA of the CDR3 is TGTGCCAGCAGGGGGCCCGCATCTTTGCCCCCTTACAATGAGCAGTTCTTC. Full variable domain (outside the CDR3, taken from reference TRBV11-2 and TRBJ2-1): EAGVAQSPRYKIIEKRQSVAFWCNPISGHATLYWYQQILGQGPKLLIQFQNNGVVDDSQLPKDRFSAERLKGVDSTLKIQPAKLEDSAVYLCASRGPASLPPYNEQFFGPGTRLTVL.

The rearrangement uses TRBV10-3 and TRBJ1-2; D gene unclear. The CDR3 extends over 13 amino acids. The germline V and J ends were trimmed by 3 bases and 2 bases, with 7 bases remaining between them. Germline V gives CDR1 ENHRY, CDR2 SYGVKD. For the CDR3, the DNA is TGTGCCATCAGTGATGCGGGGAACTATGGCTACACCTTC. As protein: CAISDAGNYGYTF.

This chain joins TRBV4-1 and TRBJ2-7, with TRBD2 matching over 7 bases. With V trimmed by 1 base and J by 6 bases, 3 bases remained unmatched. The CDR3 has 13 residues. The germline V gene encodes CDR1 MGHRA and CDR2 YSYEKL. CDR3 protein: CASSQVSGGEQYF. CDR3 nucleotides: TGCGCCAGCAGCCAAGTGTCGGGGGGCGAGCAGTACTTC.

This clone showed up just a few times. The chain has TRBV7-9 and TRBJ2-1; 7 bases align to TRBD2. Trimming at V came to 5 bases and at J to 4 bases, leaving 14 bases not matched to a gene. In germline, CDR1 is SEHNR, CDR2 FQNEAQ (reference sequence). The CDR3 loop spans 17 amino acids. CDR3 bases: TGTGCCAGCAGCCCCCCCGTCCGGCTAGCGGTATACAATGAGCAGTTCTTC. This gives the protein CASSPPVRLAVYNEQFF. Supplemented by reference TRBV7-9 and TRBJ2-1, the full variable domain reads DTGVSQNPRHKITKRGQNVTFRCDPISEHNRLYWYRQTLGQGPEFLTYFQNEAQLEKSRLLSDRFSAERPKGSFSTLEIQRTEQGDSAMYLCASSPPVRLAVYNEQFFGPGTRLTVL.

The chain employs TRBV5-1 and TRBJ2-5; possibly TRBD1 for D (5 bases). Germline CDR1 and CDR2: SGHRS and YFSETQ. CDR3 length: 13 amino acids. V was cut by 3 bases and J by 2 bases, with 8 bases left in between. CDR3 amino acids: CASSSTGQETQYF. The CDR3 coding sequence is TGCGCCAGCAGCTCAACAGGTCAAGAGACCCAGTACTTC.

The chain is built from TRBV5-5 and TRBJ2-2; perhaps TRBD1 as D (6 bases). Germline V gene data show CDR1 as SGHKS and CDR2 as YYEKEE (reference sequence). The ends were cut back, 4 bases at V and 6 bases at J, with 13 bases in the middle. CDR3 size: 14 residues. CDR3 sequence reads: CASSPNRAAGELFF. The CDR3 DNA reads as TGTGCCAGCAGCCCCAACAGGGCGGCCGGGGAGCTGTTTTTT.

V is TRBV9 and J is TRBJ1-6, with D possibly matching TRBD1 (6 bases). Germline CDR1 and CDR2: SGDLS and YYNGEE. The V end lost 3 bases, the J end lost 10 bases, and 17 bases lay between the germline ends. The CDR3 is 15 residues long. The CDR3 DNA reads TGTGCCAGCAGCGCGGACAGCCCTTGGGACTCACCCCTCCACTTT. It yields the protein CASSADSPWDSPLHF.

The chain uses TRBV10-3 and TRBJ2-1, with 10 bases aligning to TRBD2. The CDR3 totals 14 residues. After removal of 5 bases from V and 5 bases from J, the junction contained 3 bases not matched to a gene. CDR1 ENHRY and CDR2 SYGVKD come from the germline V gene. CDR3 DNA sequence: TGTGCCATCAGTTTAGCGGGAGGCGACAATGAGCAGTTCTTC. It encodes CAISLAGGDNEQFF.

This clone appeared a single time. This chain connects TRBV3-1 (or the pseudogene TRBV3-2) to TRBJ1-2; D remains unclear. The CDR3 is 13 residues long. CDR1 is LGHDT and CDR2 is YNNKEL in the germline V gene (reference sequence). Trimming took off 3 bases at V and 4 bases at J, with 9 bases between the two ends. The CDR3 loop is CASSHAPAYGYTF. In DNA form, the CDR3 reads TGTGCCAGCAGCCATGCGCCTGCCTATGGCTACACCTTC.

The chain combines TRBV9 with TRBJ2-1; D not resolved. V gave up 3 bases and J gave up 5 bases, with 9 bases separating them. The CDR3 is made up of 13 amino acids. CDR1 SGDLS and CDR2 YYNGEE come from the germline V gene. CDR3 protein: CASSALSDNEQFF. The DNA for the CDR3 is TGTGCCAGCAGCGCCTTATCAGACAATGAGCAGTTCTTC. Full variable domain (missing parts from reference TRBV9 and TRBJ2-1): DSGVTQTPKHLITATGQRVTLRCSPRSGDLSVYWYQQSLDQGLQFLIQYYNGEERAKGNILERFSAQQFPDLHSELNLSSLELGDSALYFCASSALSDNEQFFGPGTRLTVL.

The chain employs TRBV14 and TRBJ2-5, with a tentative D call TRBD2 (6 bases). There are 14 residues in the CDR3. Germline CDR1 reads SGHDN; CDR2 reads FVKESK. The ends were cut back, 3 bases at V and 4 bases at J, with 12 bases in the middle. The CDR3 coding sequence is TGTGCCAGCAGCCATACTAGCACGGGAGAGACCCAGTACTTC. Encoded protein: CASSHTSTGETQYF.

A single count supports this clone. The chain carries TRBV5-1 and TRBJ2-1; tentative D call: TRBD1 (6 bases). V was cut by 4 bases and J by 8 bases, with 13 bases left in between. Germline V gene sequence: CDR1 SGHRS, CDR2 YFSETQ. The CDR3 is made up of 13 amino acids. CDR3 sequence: CASSPGSGDEQFF. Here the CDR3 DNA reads TGCGCCAGCAGCCCCGGGTCAGGGGATGAGCAGTTCTTC.

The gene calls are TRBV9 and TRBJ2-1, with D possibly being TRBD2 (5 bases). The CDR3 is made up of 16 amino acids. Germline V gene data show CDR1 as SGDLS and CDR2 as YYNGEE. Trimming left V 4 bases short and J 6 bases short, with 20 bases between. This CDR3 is CASSPPGSLVFNEQFF. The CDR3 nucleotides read TGTGCCAGCAGCCCCCCAGGTTCACTAGTTTTCAATGAGCAGTTCTTC.

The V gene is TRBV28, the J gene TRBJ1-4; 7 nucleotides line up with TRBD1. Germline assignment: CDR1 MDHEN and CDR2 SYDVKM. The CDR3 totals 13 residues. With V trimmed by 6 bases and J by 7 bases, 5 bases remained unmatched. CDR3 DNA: TGTGCCAGCAGCCAAGGGGGCCTTGAAAAACTGTTTTTT. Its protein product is CASSQGGLEKLFF.